What follows are 17 T cell receptor beta chains derived from one specimen sequenced in a study of identical twins. TCRdb processed the 5' RACE reads anew with MiXCR; each CDR3 protein has one entry. Seen here are about 790,000 distinct CDR3 sequences, approximately 18% observed once, and the top ten hold about 12%. These data were also filed under a second study, of T cells expressing NK-cell markers.

The sample taken for sequencing was PBMCs. These receptors came from a young woman in good health.

The chain carries TRBV3-1 and TRBJ2-3, with D possibly matching TRBD2 (7 bases). CDR1 is LGHDT, CDR2 YNNKEL, per germline (reference sequence). This CDR3 is built from 16 residues. Trimming removed 2 bases from V and 9 bases from J, with 21 bases in between. CDR3 nucleotides: TGTGCCAGCAGCCAACCCCCGGGGGGCCTTGAAAGGACGCAGTATTTT. Protein: CASSQPPGGLERTQYF.

The rearrangement joins TRBV15 to TRBJ2-2; maybe TRBD2 (6 bases). V lost 11 bases to trimming and J lost 2 bases, with 15 bases between them. CDR3 size: 14 residues. CDR1 and CDR2 (germline): LNHNV, YYDKDF (reference sequence). The CDR3 sequence: CAAAGRGNTGELFF. For the CDR3, the DNA is TGTGCCGCGGCGGGACGGGGAAACACCGGGGAGCTGTTTTTT.

J is TRBJ2-5 and V is TRBV12-3 or TRBV12-4, with TRBD2 identical over 7 bases. J gave up 2 bases and V 5 bases, and 8 bases lay outside the gene matches. This CDR3 contains 15 residues. The CDR3 sequence: CASSPSAGLQETQYF. The CDR3 DNA is TGTGCCAGCAGTCCCTCAGCGGGGCTGCAAGAGACCCAGTACTTC.

In its sample, this clonotype was seen many times. V is TRBV3-1 and J is TRBJ1-1; D perhaps matches TRBD1 (5 bases). The V end was cut by 3 bases, the J end by 10 bases, with 15 bases between. Per germline, CDR1 LGHDT and CDR2 YNNKEL (reference sequence). The CDR3 is 13 amino acids. This chain's CDR3 is CASSHWTQRGAFF. In DNA, the CDR3 is TGTGCCAGCAGCCACTGGACCCAAAGGGGAGCTTTCTTT.

This clonotype was seen at least ten times. This chain uses TRBV12-3 or TRBV12-4 with TRBJ2-7; 10 bases are a match to TRBD1. The CDR3 spans 17 residues. V lost 8 bases and J lost 6; bases outside the gene matches: 19. CDR3 residues: CASQLRLGQGRSGEQYF. The CDR3 coding sequence is TGTGCCAGCCAATTAAGGTTGGGACAGGGGAGGTCGGGCGAGCAGTACTTC.

This chain uses TRBV20-1 with TRBJ2-7; 11 nucleotides match TRBD2. Trimming at V came to 6 bases and at J to 12 bases, leaving 10 bases not matched to a gene. The V gene's germline CDR1 is DFQATT and CDR2 SNEGSKA (reference sequence). This CDR3 region has 12 residues. This CDR3 reads CSAPTSGGGPYF. CDR3 DNA: TGCAGTGCGCCTACTAGCGGGGGCGGTCCGTACTTC.

In its sample, this clonotype was seen a few times. The CDR3, as DNA: TGTGCCAGCAGCGAACTAGCGAGGGGGTACAATGAGCAGTTCTTC. It translates to CASSELARGYNEQFF. The J gene is TRBJ2-1, the V gene TRBV7-9; D is perhaps TRBD2 (7 bases). The CDR3 contains 15 residues. The germline V and J ends were trimmed by 5 bases and 4 bases, with 15 bases remaining between them. The germline gives CDR1 SEHNR, CDR2 FQNEAQ (reference sequence).

This clonotype was counted only a few times. The chain uses TRBV12-3 or TRBV12-4 and TRBJ2-7; D not resolved. The CDR3 has 14 amino acids. V lost 3 bases and J 3 bases, leaving 12 bases between the germline ends. The CDR3 DNA is TGTGCCAGCAGTTTCTCCCTACAACTCTACGAGCAGTACTTC. It specifies CASSFSLQLYEQYF.

The V and J genes are TRBV7-2 and TRBJ2-7; TRBD2 aligns across 8 bases. This CDR3 comprises 14 residues. CDR1 and CDR2 (germline): SGHTA, FQGNSA. V was pared by 0 bases and J by 7 bases, with 5 bases of the junction left unmatched. The CDR3 is CASSLARTSREQYF. DNA of the CDR3: TGTGCCAGCAGCTTAGCCCGGACTAGCAGGGAGCAGTACTTC.

The chain has TRBV5-1 and TRBJ2-3; 7 bases map to TRBD2. Germline V gives CDR1 SGHRS, CDR2 YFSETQ. The CDR3 totals 17 residues. J was trimmed by 6 bases and V by 5 bases; bases with no gene match: 18. CDR3 amino acids: CASRQADGGRGDDTQYF. The CDR3 DNA is TGCGCCAGCAGACAAGCCGACGGAGGGAGGGGCGATGATACGCAGTATTTT.

This clonotype was detected only a few times. The CDR3, as DNA: TGCAGCGTTGTTCGGGCGGAGACCCAGTACTTC. It encodes CSVVRAETQYF. The gene calls are TRBV29-1 and TRBJ2-5, with no clear D. Trimming took off 4 bases at V and 5 bases at J, with 8 bases between the two ends. The CDR3 runs to 11 residues. CDR1 is SQVTM, CDR2 ANQGSEA, per germline.

The genes are TRBV12-5 and TRBJ2-7; perhaps TRBD1 as D (5 bases). The V end was cut by 5 bases, the J end by 5 bases, with 10 bases between. Germline-derived CDR1 and CDR2 are LGHNT and FRNRAP. The CDR3 covers 12 residues. The CDR3, as DNA: TGTGCTAGTGGTAATAACAGGAACGAGCAGTACTTC. Translation: CASGNNRNEQYF.

The genes are TRBV20-1 and TRBJ2-2, with D possibly TRBD2 on 5 matching bases. This CDR3 has 16 amino acids. Trimming cost V 6 bases and J 2 bases, with 19 bases left between them. Germline V gene lookup returns CDR1 DFQATT and CDR2 SNEGSKA (reference sequence). In DNA form, the CDR3 reads TGCAGTGCCGGTGGGAGTTTTCCACACAACACCGGGGAGCTGTTTTTT. Amino acids: CSAGGSFPHNTGELFF.

This clonotype has a handful of counts. The genes are TRBV5-6 and TRBJ1-1; 10 nucleotides align to TRBD1. J gave up 5 bases and V 7 bases, and 11 bases lay outside the gene matches. Germline CDR1 is SGHDT and CDR2 is YYEEEE. This CDR3 contains 15 residues. DNA for the CDR3: TGTGCCAGCTCAAGGCGGGACAGGGGAACAACTGAAGCTTTCTTT. Encoded protein: CASSRRDRGTTEAFF.

In its sample, this clonotype was seen many times. This rearrangement joins TRBV5-1 to TRBJ1-1; D is undetermined. The CDR3 sequence is 11 residues long. V was shortened by 0 bases and J by 7 bases, with 4 bases between the two germline ends. Germline loops: CDR1 SGHRS, CDR2 YFSETQ. CDR3 protein: CASSLAGEAFF. CDR3 sequence (DNA): TGCGCCAGCAGCTTGGCGGGTGAAGCTTTCTTT.

This chain connects TRBV14 to TRBJ2-7; D unresolved. This CDR3 has 15 amino acids. V lost 4 bases, J lost 7 bases, and 20 bases lay in between. CDR1 and CDR2 (germline): SGHDN, FVKESK. The CDR3 here is CASSPSKAYVSEQYF. The CDR3 DNA is TGTGCCAGCAGCCCCTCAAAGGCCTATGTCTCTGAGCAGTACTTC. Drawing the rest from reference TRBV14 and TRBJ2-7, the complete variable domain is EAGVTQFPSHSVIEKGQTVTLRCDPISGHDNLYWYRRVMGKEIKFLLHFVKESKQDESGMPNNRFLAERTGGTYSTLKVQPAELEDSGVYFCASSPSKAYVSEQYFGPGTRLTVT.

The genes are TRBV7-3 and TRBJ2-5; no firm D call. V was trimmed by 4 bases and J by 4 bases, leaving 10 bases between them. Germline-derived CDR1 and CDR2 are SGHTA and FQGTGA. The CDR3 runs to 13 residues. The CDR3 coding sequence is TGTGCCAGCAGCTCACGGGCCCGAGAGACCCAGTACTTC. Translated, it gives CASSSRARETQYF.